The next 6 T cell receptor beta chains were all read from a single sample in a study of blood T cell repertoires in COVID-19. Method: immunoSEQ multiplex PCR; TCRdb's copy keeps in-frame clones and lacks some. The table has hundreds of thousands of clones, around nine tenths seen once. Sequencing input: PBMCs or T cells enriched from blood (not recorded which). The receptors shown here come from a woman in her 40s who had recovered from COVID-19.

This rearrangement joins TRBV23-1 to TRBJ1-1; perhaps TRBD1 as D (6 bases). TRBV23-1 has ORF status, its function being uncertain. This CDR3 is built from 15 residues. Trimming shortened V by 8 bases and J by 4 bases, and 20 bases separated the two germline ends. CDR3 DNA sequence: TGCGCCAGCTCGTCGGGGCGGGGGGCCGCCACTGAAGCTTTCTTT. Translation: CASSSGRGAATEAFF.

This chain connects TRBV24-1 to TRBJ2-1; 12 bases agree with TRBD2. The germline gives CDR1 KGHDR, CDR2 SFDVKD. J was trimmed by 7 bases and V by 9 bases; bases with no gene match: 3. This CDR3 region has 13 residues. CDR3 DNA sequence: TGTGCCACCGGACTAGCGGGAAAAAATGAGCAGTTCTTC. Translating gives CATGLAGKNEQFF.

The chain joins TRBV30 to TRBJ2-7, with 8 bases that match TRBD2. The CDR3 is 14 amino acids. The ends lost 2 bases at V and 4 bases at J; junction bases unmatched: 7. The germline V gene encodes CDR1 GTSNPN and CDR2 SVGIG (reference sequence). CDR3: CAWSNSGAGYEQYF. As DNA, the CDR3 is TGTGCCTGGAGTAATAGCGGGGCTGGGTACGAGCAGTACTTC.

V and J are TRBV30 and TRBJ1-5, with D unresolved. The ends were cut back, 3 bases at V and 7 bases at J, with 16 bases in the middle. The CDR3 runs to 14 residues. Germline V gene lookup returns CDR1 GTSNPN and CDR2 SVGIG (reference sequence). Written as DNA, the CDR3 is TGTGCCTGGAGCCATGGGAGGGTCGGGCAGCCCCAGCATTTT. It translates to CAWSHGRVGQPQHF.

The genes are TRBV7-9 and TRBJ2-7; D is possibly TRBD1 (5 bases). CDR3 length equals 14 residues. V lost 6 bases, J lost 2 bases, and 14 bases lay in between. Germline V gives CDR1 SEHNR, CDR2 FQNEAQ (reference sequence). CDR3 bases: TGTGCCAGCAGTCCAGGGATTTTAACCTACGAGCAGTACTTC. Encoded protein: CASSPGILTYEQYF.

The chain joins TRBV4-3 to TRBJ2-7; 7 nucleotides match TRBD1. V trimming: 0 bases; J trimming: 1 base; junction bases outside the gene matches: 3. The CDR3 sequence is 15 residues long. Per germline, CDR1 LGHNA and CDR2 YSLEER. In DNA form, the CDR3 reads TGCGCCAGCAGCCAAGATTTGACAGGGTCCTACGAGCAGTACTTC. Its translation: CASSQDLTGSYEQYF.